This T cell receptor beta chain was found in a study of T cells in Graves' hyperthyroidism and ophthalmopathy. The TCR beta CDR3 regions underwent amplification using RNA transcripts as the source. Using the HTBI primer set, a first-round RT-PCR was run on the TCR CDR3. TCRdb reprocessed the multiplex PCR reads with MiXCR, giving one entry per CDR3 protein. The sample includes fewer than 400,000 distinct CDR3 sequences, roughly 15% of them seen just once. V was pared by 6 bases and J by 7 bases, with 12 bases between. The CDR3 length is 13 residues. Germline V CDR1 and CDR2: LGHDT, YNNKEL (reference sequence). This clonotype was found many times. Across 18 months, stable Graves' hyperthyroidism was marked by no progression to ophthalmopathy. Patients were aged 18 to 65, had disease duration under 2 months, and had newly diagnosed hyperthyroidism. Thyroid ultrasound and orbital computed tomography, with clinical symptoms and serum thyroxine and TRAb, informed diagnoses.

This receptor was taken from a man younger than 45 with Graves' hyperthyroidism. The sequenced sample was blood. The gene calls are TRBV3-1 and TRBJ2-2; D gene unclear. CDR3: CASRNQYGGELFF. CDR3 DNA sequence: TGTGCCAGCAGAAATCAATATGGCGGGGAGCTGTTTTTT.